The next 32 T cell receptor beta chains were all read from a single sample in a study of blood T cell repertoires in COVID-19. Measured with immunoSEQ multiplex PCR; TCRdb has only the in-frame clones, and not every one. The sample has some 150,000 clones; more than 80% are singletons. Sequenced input: peripheral blood. The receptors derive from a man aged 65 to 85 with acute or convalescent COVID-19.

The sample holds a few counts of this clone. The J gene is TRBJ1-4, the V gene TRBV6-5, with 8 bases matching TRBD1. V was pared by 6 bases and J by 7 bases, with 7 bases of the junction left unmatched. There are 14 residues in the CDR3. Per the germline V gene, CDR1 is MNHEY and CDR2 is SVGAGI. CDR3 nucleotide sequence: TGTGCCAGCAGAAGATCAGGGGGCCGTGAAAAACTGTTTTTT. Translating it yields CASRRSGGREKLFF.

V gene TRBV7-2 combines with J gene TRBJ2-3; 10 positions agree with TRBD2. There are 15 residues in the CDR3. Germline CDR1 SGHTA, CDR2 FQGNSA. The junction had 7 bases not matched to a gene; V was cut back by 3 bases and J by 7 bases. CDR3: CASSLTSGSLNTQYF. CDR3 DNA: TGTGCCAGCAGCTTGACTAGCGGGTCCCTAAATACGCAGTATTTT.

CDR3 sequence reads: CASSSNRFIASGNTIYF. In nucleotides, the CDR3 is TGTGCCAGCAGCTCGAACAGGTTTATTGCCTCTGGAAACACCATATATTTT. The chain is built from TRBV7-8 and TRBJ1-3, with D possibly being TRBD1 (5 bases). This CDR3 is built from 17 residues. V lost 4 bases and J 0 bases, leaving 16 bases between the germline ends. Germline V CDR1 and CDR2: SGHVS, FQNEAQ. Based on the CDR3 plus reference TRBV7-8 and TRBJ1-3, the full variable domain is GAGVSQSPRYKVAKRGQDVALRCDPISGHVSLFWYQQALGQGPEFLTYFQNEAQLDKSGLPSDRFFAERPEGSVSTLKIQRTQQEDSAVYLCASSSNRFIASGNTIYFGEGSWLTVV.

The V gene is TRBV4-1, the J gene TRBJ2-3, with 14 bases lining up with TRBD2. J gave up 5 bases and V 4 bases, and 11 bases lay outside the gene matches. The CDR3 is 18 residues long. Per germline, CDR1 MGHRA and CDR2 YSYEKL. CDR3 DNA sequence: TGCGCCAGCAGCCCGTCAGTACCGGGACTAGCGGGAGAAGATACGCAGTATTTT. It translates to CASSPSVPGLAGEDTQYF.

The chain has TRBV19 and TRBJ2-7, with TRBD1 matching over 9 bases. Germline V lookup: CDR1 LNHDA, CDR2 SQIVND (reference sequence). The junction had 15 bases not matched to a gene; V was cut back by 7 bases and J by 5 bases. This CDR3 region has 16 residues. CDR3 region: CASTPLPGTGIDEQYF. The CDR3 DNA sequence: TGTGCCAGTACCCCACTCCCCGGGACAGGGATCGACGAGCAGTACTTC.

The chain joins TRBV2 to TRBJ2-7; TRBD2 matches at 10 bases. J was trimmed by 4 bases and V by 1 base; bases with no gene match: 16. The CDR3 has 19 residues. The germline CDR1 and CDR2 sequences are SNHLY and FYNNEI. The CDR3 loop is CASSEDMGGLTSGMYEQYF. CDR3 nucleotide sequence: TGTGCCAGCAGTGAAGATATGGGGGGGCTAACTAGCGGGATGTACGAGCAGTACTTC.

This clone was picked up a small number of times. The chain has TRBV5-1 and TRBJ1-2, with 7 nucleotides matching TRBD1. Unmatched junction bases numbered 5, after V lost 0 bases and J lost 6 bases. The germline V gene encodes CDR1 SGHRS and CDR2 YFSETQ. The CDR3 runs 14 residues. In DNA form, the CDR3 reads TGCGCCAGCAGCTTGGCCCGACAGGGTAATGGCTACACCTTC. Protein: CASSLARQGNGYTF.

The genes are TRBV19 and TRBJ2-7, with D tentatively TRBD1 (6 bases). The CDR3 is 13 amino acids. Germline V gives CDR1 LNHDA, CDR2 SQIVND (reference sequence). V was shortened by 3 bases and J by 3 bases, with 9 bases between the two germline ends. Written as DNA, the CDR3 is TGTGCCAGTAGTATCGAGGGGGTCTACGAGCAGTACTTC. This encodes CASSIEGVYEQYF.

The CDR3 nucleotides read TGTGCCAGCAGTTACCAGGACAGGGGCCAAGAGACCCAGTACTTC. Its protein product is CASSYQDRGQETQYF. The chain has TRBV6-5 and TRBJ2-5; the match to TRBD1 covers 9 bases. The CDR3 is 15 amino acids. J was trimmed by 1 base and V by 2 bases; bases with no gene match: 2. Germline V CDR1 and CDR2: MNHEY, SVGAGI.

The chain uses TRBV3-1 (or the pseudogene TRBV3-2) and TRBJ2-3; unclear D gene. CDR3 length equals 15 residues. CDR1 is LGHDT, CDR2 YNNKEL, per germline (reference sequence). The germline V and J ends were trimmed by 0 bases and 1 base, with 8 bases remaining between them. This chain's CDR3 is CASSQETERTDTQYF. The CDR3 nucleotides read TGTGCCAGCAGCCAAGAGACTGAGCGCACAGATACGCAGTATTTT.

The J gene is TRBJ1-5, the V gene TRBV5-1; tentatively, D is TRBD1 (5 bases). Deletions cut 2 bases from V and 6 bases from J, with 27 bases between. The V gene's germline CDR1 is SGHRS and CDR2 YFSETQ. This CDR3 has 19 amino acids. The CDR3 spells CASSFGGGSGPRSGQPQHF. The DNA for the CDR3 is TGCGCCAGCAGCTTCGGGGGGGGGTCGGGGCCACGAAGCGGTCAGCCCCAGCATTTT.

V and J are TRBV5-4 and TRBJ2-1; maybe TRBD2 (6 bases). Deletions cut 4 bases from V and 9 bases from J, with 32 bases between. The CDR3 totals 19 residues. The germline V gene encodes CDR1 SGHNT and CDR2 YYREEE (reference sequence). CDR3 in DNA: TGTGCCAGCAGCCACGGGACTTCAGGAGGTGGGTTTCGGGCTGGTGAGCAGTTCTTC. Translated: CASSHGTSGGGFRAGEQFF.

This sequence joins TRBV7-3 and TRBJ2-1, with 9 bases aligning to TRBD2. Germline trimming cut 4 bases from V and 0 bases from J; bases unmatched to any gene: 7. Looked up from germline, CDR1 is SGHTA and CDR2 is FQGTGA. The length of the CDR3 is 17 residues. CDR3 sequence (DNA): TGTGCCAGCAGCTCCGGGACTAGCACCTCCTCCTACAATGAGCAGTTCTTC. It codes for CASSSGTSTSSYNEQFF.

This clone appeared a few times. This chain's CDR3 is CASSSPPVSEKLFF. The DNA for the CDR3 is TGCGCCAGCAGCTCCCCCCCCGTTAGCGAAAAACTGTTTTTT. V and J are TRBV5-1 and TRBJ1-4; D is ambiguous. The CDR3 totals 14 residues. Trimming cost V 3 bases and J 8 bases, with 14 bases left between them. Germline V gives CDR1 SGHRS, CDR2 YFSETQ.

The V gene is TRBV6-5, the J gene TRBJ1-2; tentative D call: TRBD1 (6 bases). This CDR3 comprises 15 residues. CDR1 is MNHEY, CDR2 SVGAGI, per germline. Between the trimmed V and J ends, which lost 8 bases and 4 bases, there was a span of 20 bases. The CDR3 loop reads CASFPQGEATYGYTF. Here the CDR3 DNA reads TGTGCCAGCTTCCCACAGGGTGAGGCGACCTATGGCTACACCTTC.

The chain joins TRBV10-1 to TRBJ2-3; TRBD2 matches at 10 bases. The germline V gene has CDR1 WNHNN and CDR2 SYGVQD (reference sequence). V dropped 3 bases and J dropped 1; count of bases not matched to a gene: 1. The CDR3 spans 15 residues. The CDR3: CASSDTSGGTDTQYF. The CDR3, as DNA: TGCGCCAGCAGTGATACTAGCGGGGGCACAGATACGCAGTATTTT.

The rearrangement links TRBV12-5 to TRBJ2-5, with 8 nucleotides matching TRBD2. The CDR3 totals 15 residues. Trimming at V came to 6 bases and at J to 6 bases, leaving 12 bases not matched to a gene. Germline assignment: CDR1 LGHNT and CDR2 FRNRAP. The CDR3 region is CASGLTSGTTKTQYF. CDR3 coding DNA: TGTGCTAGTGGCTTAACTAGCGGCACTACCAAGACCCAGTACTTC. The full variable domain, its missing parts supplied by reference TRBV12-5 and TRBJ2-5, is DARVTQTPRHKVTEMGQEVTMRCQPILGHNTVFWYRQTMMQGLELLAYFRNRAPLDDSGMPKDRFSAEMPDATLATLKIQPSEPRDSAVYFCASGLTSGTTKTQYFGPGTRLLVL.

The J gene is TRBJ1-6, the V gene TRBV27, with D perhaps matching TRBD1 (6 bases). The CDR3 is made up of 16 amino acids. Trimming stripped 7 bases from V and 6 bases from J, with 19 bases between. The germline gives CDR1 MNHEY, CDR2 SMNVEV (reference sequence). The CDR3 nucleotides are TGTGCCAGCATTTCCAACGGGGGGCTTCTTAATTCACCCCTCCACTTT. Translation gives CASISNGGLLNSPLHF.

The gene calls are TRBV24-1 and TRBJ2-1; D may be TRBD2 (5 bases). V dropped 6 bases and J dropped 6 bases, with 17 bases sitting between them. The V gene's germline CDR1 is KGHDR and CDR2 SFDVKD. The CDR3 runs to 15 residues. CDR3 sequence: CATSRGPEAFNEQFF. The CDR3 region has the DNA TGTGCCACCAGTCGAGGCCCGGAGGCCTTCAATGAGCAGTTCTTC.

The V call is TRBV28, the J call TRBJ1-4; TRBD1 matches at 7 bases. The CDR3 extends over 17 amino acids. V shed 0 bases, J shed 1 base, and the junction held 5 bases outside the gene matches. Germline CDR1 and CDR2: MDHEN and SYDVKM. The CDR3 loop is CASSLWVQGVTNEKLFF. Written as DNA, the CDR3 is TGTGCCAGCAGTTTATGGGTGCAGGGGGTAACTAATGAAAAACTGTTTTTT.

V gene TRBV19 combines with J gene TRBJ1-5; 7 bases agree with TRBD1. The CDR3 has 15 amino acids. J lost 5 bases, V lost 10 bases, and 14 bases had no gene match. The germline gives CDR1 LNHDA, CDR2 SQIVND (reference sequence). The DNA for the CDR3 is TGTGCCACCAGCCCGCCAGGGGGACCTTATCAGCCCCAGCATTTT. Translation: CATSPPGGPYQPQHF.

This clone was observed once. The gene calls are TRBV5-1 and TRBJ2-3, with 8 nucleotides matching TRBD2. The CDR3 is 16 amino acids. Germline V lookup: CDR1 SGHRS, CDR2 YFSETQ. V was pared by 4 bases and J by 2 bases, with 9 bases of the junction left unmatched. The CDR3 loop is CASSGGRLANTDTQYF. In nucleotides, the CDR3 is TGCGCCAGCAGCGGGGGGAGACTAGCGAACACAGATACGCAGTATTTT.

This chain joins TRBV5-1 and TRBJ2-2; 9 nucleotides align to TRBD2. The CDR3 sequence is 17 residues long. In germline, CDR1 is SGHRS, CDR2 YFSETQ. V lost 4 bases, J lost 3 bases, and 10 bases stayed unmatched. The DNA for the CDR3 is TGCGCCAGCAGCCCCCCCCCTAGCGGGGACTACACCGGGGAGCTGTTTTTT. Protein: CASSPPPSGDYTGELFF.

The J gene is TRBJ2-7, the V gene TRBV3-1 (or the pseudogene TRBV3-2); 7 nucleotides agree with TRBD1. J was trimmed by 2 bases and V by 4 bases; bases with no gene match: 8. The CDR3 covers 15 residues. The V gene's germline CDR1 is LGHDT and CDR2 YNNKEL (reference sequence). CDR3 residues: CASSRLGQATYEQYF. CDR3 sequence (DNA): TGTGCCAGCAGCCGATTAGGACAGGCGACCTACGAGCAGTACTTC.

This chain connects TRBV13 to TRBJ2-5, with TRBD2 identical over 8 bases. Germline V lookup: CDR1 PRHDT, CDR2 FYEKMQ (reference sequence). The CDR3 runs to 17 residues. V was pared by 2 bases and J by 5 bases, with 13 bases of the junction left unmatched. The CDR3 is CASSLRMAVAGKETQYF. In DNA, the CDR3 is TGTGCCAGCAGCTTAAGGATGGCGGTAGCGGGGAAGGAGACCCAGTACTTC.

The V gene is TRBV3-1 (or the pseudogene TRBV3-2), the J gene TRBJ1-2; D is perhaps TRBD1 (5 bases). Deletions cut 1 base from V and 8 bases from J, with 17 bases between. The CDR3 spans 15 residues. CDR1 and CDR2 from the germline V gene are LGHDT and YNNKEL (reference sequence). The CDR3 DNA follows: TGTGCCAGCAGCCAAGGGACCCCTGGGGGGTTCGGCTACACCTTC. Protein sequence: CASSQGTPGGFGYTF.

The V and J genes are TRBV12-5 and TRBJ1-2; TRBD1 matches 7 bases. Trimming took 4 bases from V and 0 from J; bases not matched to a gene: 5. The CDR3 extends over 15 amino acids. From germline, CDR1 is LGHNT and CDR2 FRNRAP. The CDR3 nucleotides read TGTGCTAGTGGTTCCTACAGGGGATCTAACTATGGCTACACCTTC. This sequence encodes CASGSYRGSNYGYTF.

The chain couples TRBV30 to TRBJ1-4, with no clear D. Germline CDR1 and CDR2: GTSNPN and SVGIG (reference sequence). The CDR3 is 14 amino acids. Trimming left V 5 bases short and J 2 bases short, with 12 bases between. The CDR3, as DNA: TGTGCCTGGTCCTATCTGGGCACTAATGAAAAACTGTTTTTT. It specifies CAWSYLGTNEKLFF.

This chain uses TRBV5-1 with TRBJ2-1; 12 bases map to TRBD2. V lost 4 bases to trimming and J lost 2 bases; unmatched junction nucleotides: 10. Germline V gene sequence: CDR1 SGHRS, CDR2 YFSETQ. The CDR3 spans 18 residues. The CDR3 DNA sequence: TGCGCCAGCAGCCGGGAGGCTAGCGGGGGGGCCACCTACAATGAGCAGTTCTTC. It codes for CASSREASGGATYNEQFF. Variable domain in full (rest from reference TRBV5-1 and TRBJ2-1): KAGVTQTPRYLIKTRGQQVTLSCSPISGHRSVSWYQQTPGQGLQFLFEYFSETQRNKGNFPGRFSGRQFSNSRSEMNVSTLELGDSALYLCASSREASGGATYNEQFFGPGTRLTVL.

The chain couples TRBV2 to TRBJ1-2, with D maybe TRBD1 (6 bases). The CDR3 is 14 residues long. The ends were cut back, 7 bases at V and 4 bases at J, with 16 bases in the middle. Germline loops: CDR1 SNHLY, CDR2 FYNNEI. The CDR3 here is CASMKGVDGYGYTF. In DNA, the CDR3 is TGTGCCAGCATGAAGGGGGTCGATGGCTATGGCTACACCTTC.

V and J are TRBV6-5 and TRBJ1-6; no firm D call. This CDR3 spans 13 amino acids. CDR1 is MNHEY, CDR2 SVGAGI, per germline. V was trimmed by 8 bases and J by 7 bases, leaving 12 bases between them. CDR3: CASLSPRNSPLHF. The CDR3 DNA follows: TGTGCCAGCCTTTCCCCCAGAAATTCACCCCTCCACTTT.

The chain links TRBV2 to TRBJ2-6; a possible D gene is TRBD1 (6 bases). The CDR3 sequence is 15 residues long. Germline loops: CDR1 SNHLY, CDR2 FYNNEI. V shed 6 bases and J shed 2 bases, with 11 bases lying between them. In DNA form, the CDR3 reads TGTGCCAGCAGCCCACAGGGAACTGGGGCCAACGTCCTGACTTTC. Its protein product is CASSPQGTGANVLTF. Together with reference TRBV2 and TRBJ2-6, the CDR3 gives the full variable domain: EPEVTQTPSHQVTQMGQEVILRCVPISNHLYFYWYRQILGQKVEFLVSFYNNEISEKSEIFDDQFSVERPDGSNFTLKIRSTKLEDSAMYFCASSPQGTGANVLTFGAGSRLTVL.